Listed here are 31 T cell receptor beta chains from one sample, sequenced in a study of T cells after yellow fever vaccination (dated by TCRdb to the late 2010s). The library was made by 5' RACE. This sample was sequenced with an Illumina NovaSeq 6000. TCRdb reanalyzed the raw reads on its own, using fastp at Q25 for trimming and MiXCR for clone calling, and kept in-frame beta chains. Here each entry gathers all rows of one CDR3 protein and keeps the most common genes and DNA. This sample is represented by fewer than 500,000 distinct CDR3 sequences; over 15% of them were singletons. The ten largest make up about a sixth of the sample. Explained via the paper, the treatment or condition label denotes: live attenuated yellow fever vaccine strain. This sample comprised PBMCs, obtained before the yellow fever booster vaccination. All receptors derive from a man aged 18 to 30 who received the YFV17D yellow fever vaccine.

This clonotype has just a few counts. The rearrangement uses TRBV9 and TRBJ2-3; D is unresolved. The CDR3 sequence is 14 residues long. Germline loops: CDR1 SGDLS, CDR2 YYNGEE. Trimming removed 2 bases at V and 6 bases at J, with 13 bases between. This CDR3 is CASSVDRLRDTQYF. CDR3 DNA sequence: TGTGCCAGCAGCGTGGATCGGTTACGGGATACGCAGTATTTT.

The chain combines TRBV7-2 with TRBJ2-7, with D tentatively TRBD1 (5 bases). CDR1 is SGHTA and CDR2 is FQGNSA in the germline V gene. V was cut by 2 bases and J by 4 bases, with 12 bases left in between. The CDR3 is 14 residues long. This CDR3 is CASSLQGYGYEQYF. The DNA for the CDR3 is TGTGCCAGCAGCTTACAGGGCTACGGGTACGAGCAGTACTTC. The full variable domain, its missing parts supplied by reference TRBV7-2 and TRBJ2-7, is GAGVSQSPSNKVTEKGKDVELRCDPISGHTALYWYRQSLGQGLEFLIYFQGNSAPDKSGLPSDRFSAERTGGSVSTLTIQRTQQEDSAVYLCASSLQGYGYEQYFGPGTRLTVT.

This clonotype was seen only a few times. The CDR3 loop reads CASSSPFYGYTF. In nucleotides, the CDR3 is TGTGCCAGCAGCTCACCGTTCTATGGCTACACCTTC. This chain joins TRBV13 and TRBJ1-2; D remains ambiguous. V lost 4 bases to trimming and J lost 4 bases, with 7 bases between them. The CDR3 is 12 amino acids. In germline, CDR1 is PRHDT, CDR2 FYEKMQ (reference sequence).

This clonotype occurred a few times. The rearrangement joins TRBV12-3 or TRBV12-4 to TRBJ2-3; D possibly matches TRBD1 or TRBD2 (7 bases each). The CDR3 extends over 15 amino acids. Trimming took 0 bases from V and 4 from J, leaving 11 bases between them. The CDR3 region is CASSLARGTADTQYF. As DNA, the CDR3 is TGTGCCAGCAGTTTAGCGCGGGGGACAGCAGATACGCAGTATTTT.

This clonotype showed up just a few times. This chain connects TRBV6-2 or TRBV6-3 to TRBJ1-1; a possible D gene is TRBD1 (5 bases). The CDR3 loop spans 13 amino acids. Trimming stripped 6 bases from V and 7 bases from J, with 15 bases between. Germline CDR1 MNHEY, CDR2 SVGEGT. The CDR3 spells CASRPRTSSEAFF. The CDR3 region has the DNA TGTGCCAGCAGACCGAGGACATCTAGTGAAGCTTTCTTT.

The sample holds a few counts of this clonotype. The chain joins TRBV11-2 to TRBJ2-2, with D tentatively TRBD1 or TRBD2 (5 bases each). Trimming stripped 2 bases from V and 8 bases from J, with 15 bases between. Germline V gene sequence: CDR1 SGHAT, CDR2 FQNNGV. This CDR3 contains 15 residues. The CDR3 here is CASSLQAGRMGELFF. Here the CDR3 DNA reads TGTGCCAGCAGCTTACAAGCAGGGAGAATGGGGGAGCTGTTTTTT.

This clonotype was recorded a few times. The V call is TRBV20-1, the J call TRBJ2-5; D is uncertain. CDR3 size: 13 residues. V was clipped by 4 bases and J by 1 base, with 10 bases between them. Per germline, CDR1 DFQATT and CDR2 SNEGSKA (reference sequence). Here the CDR3 reads CSATGRSQETQYF. DNA for the CDR3: TGCAGTGCTACAGGACGGTCCCAAGAGACCCAGTACTTC.

This chain joins TRBV19 and TRBJ1-3; D unresolved. Germline CDR1 and CDR2: LNHDA and SQIVND (reference sequence). V gave up 5 bases and J gave up 4 bases, with 21 bases separating them. The CDR3 covers 17 residues. CDR3 sequence reads: CASSPIRSSSGGNTIYF. The CDR3 nucleotides read TGTGCCAGTAGTCCAATCAGAAGTTCGTCTGGGGGAAACACCATATATTTT.

As DNA, the CDR3 is TGCGCCAGCAGCCAAGTTTTGGGAAACACTGAAGCTTTCTTT. Its protein product is CASSQVLGNTEAFF. The rearrangement links TRBV4-3 to TRBJ1-1; D is undetermined. This CDR3 is 14 amino acids long. Germline V gene lookup returns CDR1 LGHNA and CDR2 YSLEER. The V end lost 1 base, the J end lost 2 bases, and 8 bases lay between the germline ends.

This clonotype was observed a handful of times. V gene TRBV3-1 combines with J gene TRBJ2-2; D not resolved. Germline CDR1 is LGHDT and CDR2 is YNNKEL (reference sequence). CDR3 length equals 14 residues. V gave up 2 bases and J gave up 5 bases, with 9 bases separating them. The CDR3 protein is CASSQFGSTGELFF. CDR3 in DNA: TGTGCCAGCAGCCAATTCGGAAGTACCGGGGAGCTGTTTTTT. Using reference TRBV3-1 and TRBJ2-2 for the parts outside the CDR3, the full variable domain is DTAVSQTPKYLVTQMGNDKSIKCEQNLGHDTMYWYKQDSKKFLKIMFSYNNKELIINETVPNRFSPKSPDKAHLNLHINSLELGDSAVYFCASSQFGSTGELFFGEGSRLTVL.

This clonotype has only a few counts. The rearrangement uses TRBV6-5 and TRBJ1-5; no definite D call. Per germline, CDR1 MNHEY and CDR2 SVGAGI. Trimming took off 0 bases at V and 0 bases at J, with 12 bases between the two ends. The CDR3 consists of 17 residues. The CDR3 here is CASSYSAHHDSNQPQHF. CDR3 coding DNA: TGTGCCAGCAGTTACTCCGCGCACCACGATAGCAATCAGCCCCAGCATTTT.

The chain links TRBV10-3 to TRBJ2-7; a possible D gene is TRBD1 (7 bases). V was cut by 7 bases and J by 0 bases, with 16 bases left in between. This CDR3 is built from 15 residues. Germline V gives CDR1 ENHRY, CDR2 SYGVKD. The CDR3 here is CAITGPGGCSYEQYV. CDR3 coding DNA: TGTGCCATCACCGGCCCAGGGGGGTGCTCCTACGAGCAGTACGTC.

This clonotype turned up a few times. This chain links TRBV7-2 with TRBJ2-3; 10 bases map to TRBD2. J gave up 1 base and V 2 bases, and 3 bases lay outside the gene matches. The CDR3 has 16 residues. Germline V gives CDR1 SGHTA, CDR2 FQGNSA. The CDR3 DNA sequence: TGTGCCAGCAGCTTACTAGCGGGGGTCCGCACAGATACGCAGTATTTT. Translated: CASSLLAGVRTDTQYF.

This clonotype was seen only a few times. The chain combines TRBV14 with TRBJ2-3; perhaps TRBD1 as D (5 bases). The CDR3 covers 15 residues. Trimming removed 0 bases at V and 5 bases at J, with 12 bases between. The germline CDR1 and CDR2 sequences are SGHDN and FVKESK. CDR3 amino acids: CASSQDISGLDTQYF. In nucleotides, the CDR3 is TGTGCCAGCAGCCAAGATATATCAGGGCTAGATACGCAGTATTTT.

This clonotype was seen a few times. In nucleotides, the CDR3 is TGTGCCAGCAGTTACCCGGGCACCCAAGAGACCCAGTACTTC. It encodes CASSYPGTQETQYF. J is TRBJ2-5 and V is TRBV6-5; D uncertain. Trimming stripped 2 bases from V and 1 base from J, with 8 bases between. The CDR3 length is 14 residues. CDR1 MNHEY and CDR2 SVGAGI come from the germline V gene.

This sequence joins TRBV19 and TRBJ2-1; perhaps D is TRBD1 or TRBD2 (7 bases each). The CDR3 runs 14 residues. The germline V gene has CDR1 LNHDA and CDR2 SQIVND (reference sequence). V was trimmed by 3 bases and J by 10 bases, leaving 16 bases between them. CDR3 loop: CASSMGGGPLEQFF. The CDR3, as DNA: TGTGCCAGTAGTATGGGAGGGGGCCCTCTGGAGCAGTTCTTC.

Remarks on this clonotype: The CDR3 carries no conserved terminal phenylalanine or tryptophan, so it likely arises from a read error. J is TRBJ1-1 and V is TRBV29-1; maybe TRBD1 (5 bases). The CDR3 runs 13 residues. From germline, CDR1 is SQVTM and CDR2 ANQGSEA. V lost 8 bases and J 0 bases, leaving 13 bases between the germline ends. The CDR3 reads CSFLGLLNTEAFL. DNA for the CDR3: TGCAGCTTCCTGGGACTCCTGAACACTGAAGCTTTCCTT.

The V gene is TRBV5-1, the J gene TRBJ2-2, with D possibly being TRBD1 (6 bases). This CDR3 comprises 15 residues. Germline CDR1 and CDR2: SGHRS and YFSETQ. Trimming cost V 0 bases and J 5 bases, with 11 bases left between them. CDR3 residues: CASSLAGDGTGELFF. CDR3 DNA sequence: TGCGCCAGCAGCTTGGCAGGGGATGGAACCGGGGAGCTGTTTTTT.

This clonotype was observed a few times. This chain uses TRBV12-3 or TRBV12-4 with TRBJ1-6; D possibly corresponds to TRBD1 (5 bases). This CDR3 contains 15 residues. Trimming shortened V by 6 bases and J by 9 bases, and 18 bases separated the two germline ends. CDR3 sequence: CASSYWGGHGSPLHF. The DNA of the CDR3 is TGTGCCAGCAGCTACTGGGGCGGACACGGTTCACCCCTCCACTTT.

This clonotype was picked up a small number of times. The J gene is TRBJ2-1, the V gene TRBV20-1; 8 bases fit TRBD2. The germline V gene has CDR1 DFQATT and CDR2 SNEGSKA (reference sequence). This CDR3 contains 15 residues. With V trimmed by 3 bases and J by 7 bases, 11 bases remained unmatched. The CDR3 nucleotides are TGCAGTGCTAGGTTCGGGGGGGCCAATGGAAATGAGCAGTTCTTC. Its translation: CSARFGGANGNEQFF.

This clonotype was detected only a few times. The J gene is TRBJ1-2, the V gene TRBV15; 9 bases line up with TRBD1. V dropped 4 bases and J dropped 4; count of bases not matched to a gene: 4. Germline V gene data show CDR1 as LNHNV and CDR2 as YYDKDF (reference sequence). The CDR3 length is 14 residues. CDR3 in DNA: TGTGCCACCAGCACGGGACAGGGTACCTATGGCTACACCTTC. Residues: CATSTGQGTYGYTF.

The J gene is TRBJ1-2, the V gene TRBV11-1; D possibly corresponds to TRBD1 (5 bases). Germline CDR1 SGHAT, CDR2 FQDESV (reference sequence). Trimming stripped 1 base from V and 4 bases from J, with 13 bases between. The CDR3 totals 15 residues. This CDR3 is CASSLGLGPFYGYTF. The CDR3 DNA is TGTGCCAGCAGCTTAGGACTGGGACCCTTCTATGGCTACACCTTC.

This clonotype was counted at least ten times. V usage is TRBV7-2 and J usage is TRBJ2-3; TRBD2 agrees at 8 bases. The CDR3 runs 14 residues. Per germline, CDR1 SGHTA and CDR2 FQGNSA. V shed 1 base, J shed 5 bases, and the junction held 2 bases outside the gene matches. The CDR3 coding sequence is TGTGCCAGCAGCTTAGAGCTAGCGGGAGATACGCAGTATTTT. It specifies CASSLELAGDTQYF. Together with reference TRBV7-2 and TRBJ2-3, the CDR3 gives the full variable domain: GAGVSQSPSNKVTEKGKDVELRCDPISGHTALYWYRQSLGQGLEFLIYFQGNSAPDKSGLPSDRFSAERTGGSVSTLTIQRTQQEDSAVYLCASSLELAGDTQYFGPGTRLTVL.

This rearrangement joins TRBV5-1 to TRBJ2-1; 7 bases fit TRBD2. The CDR3 has 18 amino acids. From germline, CDR1 is SGHRS and CDR2 YFSETQ. V dropped 3 bases and J dropped 4; count of bases not matched to a gene: 16. Written as DNA, the CDR3 is TGCGCCAGCAGCTGGCAGGCGGACCGGGACTACACTTACAATGAGCAGTTCTTC. Translated, it gives CASSWQADRDYTYNEQFF.

The chain has TRBV7-9 and TRBJ1-3; TRBD1 matches 10 bases. Germline CDR1 is SEHNR and CDR2 is FQNEAQ (reference sequence). Trimming cost V 5 bases and J 4 bases; bases outside gene matches: 8. This CDR3 comprises 16 residues. The CDR3 DNA sequence: TGTGCCAGCAGCCCGAGACAGGGGGCAACCGGAAACACCATATATTTT. As protein: CASSPRQGATGNTIYF.

The J gene is TRBJ2-6, the V gene TRBV11-2; the match to TRBD1 covers 8 bases. The CDR3 is 15 amino acids. Germline V gene lookup returns CDR1 SGHAT and CDR2 FQNNGV. V trimming: 4 bases; J trimming: 1 base; junction bases outside the gene matches: 0. The CDR3 DNA is TGTGCCAGCAGCTGGACAGGGTCTGGGGCCAACGTCCTGACTTTC. This sequence encodes CASSWTGSGANVLTF.

This clonotype showed up just a few times. This chain uses TRBV19 with TRBJ1-2, with a weak D call TRBD1 (6 bases). The CDR3 runs to 13 residues. Trimming cost V 8 bases and J 0 bases, with 10 bases left between them. Germline lookup yields CDR1 LNHDA and CDR2 SQIVND (reference sequence). CDR3 residues: CASSYRANYGYTF. In nucleotides, the CDR3 is TGTGCCAGTTCGTACAGGGCTAACTATGGCTACACCTTC.

This clonotype showed up just a few times. V is TRBV5-1 and J is TRBJ1-1, with 7 bases lining up with TRBD1. The trim removed 0 bases at V and 3 bases at J, leaving 8 bases unmatched. Germline V gene data show CDR1 as SGHRS and CDR2 as YFSETQ. This CDR3 region has 16 residues. CDR3 DNA: TGCGCCAGCAGCTTGGGACAGGGTGAGGTGTACACTGAAGCTTTCTTT. This encodes CASSLGQGEVYTEAFF. The whole variable domain, remainder taken from reference TRBV5-1 and TRBJ1-1, is KAGVTQTPRYLIKTRGQQVTLSCSPISGHRSVSWYQQTPGQGLQFLFEYFSETQRNKGNFPGRFSGRQFSNSRSEMNVSTLELGDSALYLCASSLGQGEVYTEAFFGQGTRLTVV.

In this sample, this clonotype turned up a few times. The genes are TRBV6-5 and TRBJ1-1, with a tentative D call TRBD1 (6 bases). Germline V gene data show CDR1 as MNHEY and CDR2 as SVGAGI. The CDR3 runs to 13 residues. V gave up 5 bases and J gave up 11 bases, with 18 bases separating them. This CDR3 reads CASSPYKDSGAFF. In nucleotides, the CDR3 is TGTGCCAGCAGTCCATATAAGGACAGTGGTGCTTTCTTT.

This clonotype has just one count. The J gene is TRBJ2-3, the V gene TRBV3-1; 10 bases fit TRBD2. V trimming: 1 base; J trimming: 14 bases; junction bases outside the gene matches: 9. This CDR3 spans 14 amino acids. The germline CDR1 and CDR2 sequences are LGHDT and YNNKEL (reference sequence). The CDR3 nucleotides are TGTGCCAGCAGCCAAGCTAGCGGGGGCCGCCTCCGGTATTTT. It is translated as CASSQASGGRLRYF.

CDR3 coding DNA: TGTGCCAGCAGCTTCCCCAGGCCAGGGGCGGATGGCTACACCTTC. As protein: CASSFPRPGADGYTF. The chain combines TRBV7-2 with TRBJ1-2; possible D gene TRBD1, 6 bases. The germline gives CDR1 SGHTA, CDR2 FQGNSA. The CDR3 length is 15 residues. V was clipped by 3 bases and J by 6 bases, with 17 bases between them.